The present TCR beta chain was sequenced within a study of molecular identifiers for immune sequencing clone quantification. Study overall: Five aliquots were made in replicates from the RNA of roughly 20,000 or 100,000 naive CD8 cells, and four were sequenced. Study-wide findings and caveats: Whereas naive cells kept under 1% of molecules in clones above 20 RNA copies, such clones held over 98% in effectors.

Sorting selected naive CD8 T cells with a CD8+CD4-CCR7+CD45RA+ phenotype. V was clipped by 7 bases and J by 10 bases, with 32 bases between them. The CDR3 runs to 17 residues. Germline CDR1 reads DFQATT; CDR2 reads SNEGSKA (reference sequence). Both previously described methods and listed TCR primers were employed to make bulk TCR libraries. A single record per CDR3 protein comes from TCRdb applying MiXCR to the PCR reads. This repertoire shows around 460,000 distinct CDR3 sequences, around 25% found once; its top ten account for over 0.6%. This clonotype occurred a few times. What it recognizes is unknown.

The sequence came from a human donor in good health. Some libraries in this study had Jurkat cell RNA spiked in. Material: naive CD8+ T cells from blood, with Jurkat cell RNA spiked in. Subset in this sample: FACS-sorted CD8+CD4-CCR7+CD45RA+ naive T cells. The rearrangement links TRBV20-1 to TRBJ2-1; tentatively, D is TRBD2 (6 bases). The CDR3 DNA sequence: TGCAGTGTTCCGGGACTCTTCATTGGCCCCGTTCCGAGGGAGCAGTTCTTC. This gives the protein CSVPGLFIGPVPREQFF.